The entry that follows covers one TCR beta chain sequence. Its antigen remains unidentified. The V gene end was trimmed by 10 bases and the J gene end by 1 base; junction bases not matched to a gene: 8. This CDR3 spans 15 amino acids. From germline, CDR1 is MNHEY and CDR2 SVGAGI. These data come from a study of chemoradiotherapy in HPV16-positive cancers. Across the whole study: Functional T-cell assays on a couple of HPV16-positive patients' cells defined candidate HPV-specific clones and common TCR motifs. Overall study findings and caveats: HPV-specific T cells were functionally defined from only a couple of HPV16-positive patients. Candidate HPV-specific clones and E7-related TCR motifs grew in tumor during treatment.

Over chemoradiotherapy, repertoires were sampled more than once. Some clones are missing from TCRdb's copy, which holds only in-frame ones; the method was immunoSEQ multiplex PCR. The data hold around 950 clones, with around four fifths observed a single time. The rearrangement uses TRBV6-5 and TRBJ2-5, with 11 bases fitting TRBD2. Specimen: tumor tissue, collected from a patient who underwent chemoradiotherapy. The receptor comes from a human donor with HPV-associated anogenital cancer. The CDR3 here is CATRASGGFQETQYF. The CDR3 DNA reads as TGTGCCACCCGAGCTAGCGGGGGGTTCCAAGAGACCCAGTACTTC.